This is a list of T cell receptor beta chains from one sample in a study of blood T cells in healthy people across ages. In TCRdb, the 5' RACE reads were re-called with MiXCR into one record per CDR3 protein. The sample consists of about 1,400,000 distinct CDR3 sequences, roughly 40% of them appearing once. The sequencing sample was made of blood. The receptors originated from a woman aged 18-29 years in good health. Both conserved end residues are part of each CDR3. The D gene is left open where the match is weak. Size tells how often a clone was seen (once, few, many) or the class of an expanded clone, and some rows leave it out.

TRBJ2-3 | TRBD2 | TRBV7-9 | . | TGTGCCAGCAGCCTGGCAGCGGGGGGGCTATATACGCAGTATTTT | CASSLAAGGLYTQYF
TRBJ1-5 | . | TRBV28 | . | TGTGCCAGCAGTTCGGAAGGGGCAGGAAGGTGGCCCCAGCATTTT | CASSSEGAGRWPQHF
TRBJ2-7 | TRBD2 | TRBV27 | . | TGTGCCAGCAGCACGACTAGCGGGGGTACGGGGAATGAGCAGTACTTC | CASSTTSGGTGNEQYF
TRBJ2-7 | TRBD1 | TRBV10-3 | . | TGTGCCATCACAAGGGGACAGGGGTACGAGCAGTACTTC | CAITRGQGYEQYF
TRBJ2-6 | . | TRBV7-2 | . | TGTGCCGGCAGCACCCGTACTAGCTCTGGGGCCAACGTCCTGACTTTC | CAGSTRTSSGANVLTF
TRBJ2-1 | . | TRBV7-2 | once | TGTGCCAGCAGCGCGACAATAAGCTCCTACAATGAGCAGTTCTTC | CASSATISSYNEQFF
TRBJ2-7 | TRBD2 | TRBV7-2 | . | TGTGCCAGCAGCTTGGGGACTATCCCCGGGTACGAGCAGTACTTC | CASSLGTIPGYEQYF
TRBJ1-1 | . | TRBV11-2 | . | TGTGCCAGCAGCCAACAATTGGTCCCTGAAGCTTTCTTT | CASSQQLVPEAFF
TRBJ2-6 | . | TRBV2 | . | TGTGCCAGCAGCACCTCCAGGGCCAACGTCCTGACTTTC | CASSTSRANVLTF
TRBJ1-5 | . | TRBV4-1 | few | TGCGCCAGCAGCCAATGGGACAAGGGGAATCAGCCCCAGCATTTT | CASSQWDKGNQPQHF
TRBJ2-5 | . | TRBV10-3 | few | TGTGCCATCATGGGCTACGAAAATGAGCAGTACTTC | CAIMGYENEQYF
TRBJ1-6 | . | TRBV10-3 | once | TGTGCCATCAGTGGAGAGGGAGGTAATTCACCCCTCCACTTT | CAISGEGGNSPLHF
TRBJ2-1 | . | TRBV4-1 | many | TGCGCCAGCAGCCCGGGACTTTACAATGAGCAGTTCTTC | CASSPGLYNEQFF
TRBJ2-7 | TRBD1 | TRBV6-5 | . | TGTGCCAGCAGTCCCATACCGGGACAGGGGGCCCACGAGCAGTACTTC | CASSPIPGQGAHEQYF
TRBJ2-7 | . | TRBV7-6 | few | TGTGCCAGCAGCTTATCCGAGACTAGCTACGAGCAGTACTTC | CASSLSETSYEQYF
TRBJ1-2 | . | TRBV5-1 | . | TGCGCCAGCAGCCAACAGGAAGGCCCTGGCTACACCTTC | CASSQQEGPGYTF
TRBJ2-5 | . | TRBV12-3/TRBV12-4 | . | TGTGCCAGCAGTTTTTCCGACGGGTGGGGGCAAGAGACCCAGTACTTC | CASSFSDGWGQETQYF
TRBJ2-1 | . | TRBV2 | few | TGTGCCAGCACCGGGGACCACTCCTACAATGAGCAGTTCTTC | CASTGDHSYNEQFF
TRBJ2-5 | TRBD1 | TRBV11-3 | few | TGTGCCAGCAGCAAAAGACAGGGTCTGACCCAGTACTTC | CASSKRQGLTQYF
TRBJ1-1 | . | TRBV12-3/TRBV12-4 | . | TGTGCCAGTTGGGGGGGCCTGGACACTGAAGCTTTCTTT | CASWGGLDTEAFF
TRBJ2-3 | . | TRBV18 | few | TGTGCCAGCTCACCGCTAGCCGTCACAGATACGCAGTATTTT | CASSPLAVTDTQYF
TRBJ2-7 | . | TRBV20-1 | once | TGCAGTGCTAGAGCTTCGACAGGACGCTCGTGGTTCGACCAATTCTACGAGCAGTACTTC | CSARASTGRSWFDQFYEQYF
TRBJ2-7 | . | TRBV4-1 | many | TGCGCCAGCAGCCAATTCCCCTACGAGCAGTACTTC | CASSQFPYEQYF
TRBJ2-1 | TRBD2 | TRBV15 | many | TGTGCCACCAGCAGAGAGGGACTAGCGGGAGGTGGAACCTACAATGAGCAGTTCTTC | CATSREGLAGGGTYNEQFF
TRBJ2-3 | . | TRBV18 | . | TGTGCCAGCTCACCGAGTCCAGCAACAGATACGCAGTATTTT | CASSPSPATDTQYF
TRBJ2-7 | . | TRBV7-6 | . | TGTGCCGGCAGCTTTACACAGGCCTCCTACGAGCAGTACTTC | CAGSFTQASYEQYF
TRBJ2-3 | TRBD2 | TRBV20-1 | . | TGCAGTGCCTTTGGGACTAGCGGGGCAGATACGCAGTATTTT | CSAFGTSGADTQYF
TRBJ2-7 | TRBD2 | TRBV20-1 | . | TGCAGTGCTAGAGGACCGGGACTAGCGACTTTCTACGAGCAGTACTTC | CSARGPGLATFYEQYF
TRBJ1-2 | . | TRBV28 | . | TGTGCCGGTTCCTCTGGGGGTTATGGCTACACCTTC | CAGSSGGYGYTF
TRBJ2-7 | . | TRBV12-3/TRBV12-4 | . | TGTGCCAGCAGTTTAAGGGGGTGGTACGAGCAGTACTTC | CASSLRGWYEQYF
TRBJ1-2 | . | TRBV10-3 | . | TGTGCCATCAGTGATACCAGGGGTCCGGGCTATGGCTACACCTTC | CAISDTRGPGYGYTF
TRBJ1-2 | . | TRBV10-1 | . | TGCGCCAGCTTGGAAGGGCAGGCTTACTATGGCTACACCTTC | CASLEGQAYYGYTF
TRBJ2-7 | . | TRBV12-5 | few | TGTGCTAGTGGTTTGTCAGGGAGTAGGGAGCAGTACTTC | CASGLSGSREQYF
TRBJ2-7 | TRBD1 | TRBV4-1 | few | TGCGCCAGCAGCCAATCGAGGGGGACAGTTTACGAGCAGTACTTC | CASSQSRGTVYEQYF
TRBJ2-1 | TRBD2 | TRBV20-1 | . | TGCAGTGCTAGATCCGTTTCCAAGCAGCGGGAGGGGAATGAGCAGTTCTTC | CSARSVSKQREGNEQFF
TRBJ2-1 | TRBD2 | TRBV7-9 | . | TGTGCCAGCACCCCTAGCGGGAGCCCCAATGAGCAGTTCTTC | CASTPSGSPNEQFF
TRBJ2-7 | TRBD2 | TRBV7-2 | many | TGTGCCAGCACCAGACAGCGGGGGTACGAGCAGTACTTC | CASTRQRGYEQYF
TRBJ2-7 | . | TRBV28 | . | TGTGCCAGCAGTTATTGGACAGACTACGAGCAGTACTTC | CASSYWTDYEQYF
TRBJ1-4 | . | TRBV4-2 | . | TGTGCCAGCAGCCAAGGATACGGTACTGGGGAAAAACTGTTTTTT | CASSQGYGTGEKLFF
TRBJ2-2 | . | TRBV11-2 | few | TGTGCCAGCAGCTTGGCCACGGATACGAACACCGGGGAGCTGTTTTTT | CASSLATDTNTGELFF
TRBJ2-5 | . | TRBV6-5 | . | TGTGCCAGCAGTGAATTCGGGCCTGGGAATGAGCAGTACTTC | CASSEFGPGNEQYF
TRBJ2-7 | . | TRBV7-2 | few | TGTGCCAGCAGCTTAGGGGGAGGTGTCCACGAGCAGTACTTC | CASSLGGGVHEQYF
TRBJ1-1 | . | TRBV20-1 | . | TGCAGTGCTAGAGTTGGCGGCCTGAACACTGGAGCTTTCTTT | CSARVGGLNTGAFF
TRBJ1-1 | . | TRBV29-1 | few | TGCAGCGCTGAGACTGGCGAAGGGACTGAAGCTTTCTTT | CSAETGEGTEAFF
TRBJ2-5 | TRBD1 | TRBV4-2 | few | TGTGCCAGCAGCCAGTCGGACAGGGGGCCCTCCGAGACCCAGTACTTC | CASSQSDRGPSETQYF
TRBJ1-1 | . | TRBV28 | . | TGTGCCAGCAGTTTCTTCGGGAGGTTAGCTTTCTTT | CASSFFGRLAFF
TRBJ1-2 | . | TRBV19 | . | TGTGCCAGTACCCCGAGGGAGGCTGTGGATGGCTACACCTTC | CASTPREAVDGYTF
TRBJ2-5 | . | TRBV5-1 | . | TGCGCCAGCAGCTTGGTGGGGACGTTCCAGCGTTCCTCAGAGACCCAGTACTTC | CASSLVGTFQRSSETQYF
TRBJ2-3 | TRBD2 | TRBV20-1 | once | TGCAGTGCTAGTCTAGCGGGGGGGGTCACAGATACGCAGTATTTT | CSASLAGGVTDTQYF